The TCR beta chain under discussion was sequenced for a study of cytomegalovirus exposure and HLA in healthy donors. Study observations and caveats: Previous analysis showed most TCR beta V segments were productive about 87% or about 30% of the time.

Both 60 Vbeta primers and 13 Jbeta primers went into the PCR. Produced via immunoSEQ multiplex PCR; TCRdb's table is partial and in-frame only. The sample lists about 170,000 clones; roughly 80% were seen once. Concerning this clone: The antigen is not known.

V was cut by 5 bases and J by 4 bases, with 20 bases left in between. Per germline, CDR1 SGHAT and CDR2 FQNNGV. The CDR3 length is 17 residues. The V call is TRBV11-2, the J call TRBJ2-2; possible D gene TRBD2, 8 bases. This clonotype was sampled from a male donor in good health and CMV-seronegative. The sample taken for sequencing was PBMCs. The CDR3 loop is CASSQAGGRGITGELFF. For the CDR3, the DNA is TGTGCCAGCAGCCAGGCGGGGGGCAGGGGGATCACCGGGGAGCTGTTTTTT.